This TCR beta chain was captured in a study of CD8 T cells in ankylosing spondylitis. Findings and limits, study-wide: Made up of several highly homologous variants, a TCR beta motif appeared characteristic of ankylosing spondylitis blood.

Trimming removed 4 bases from V and 4 bases from J; junction bases left unmatched: 13. Germline V gene data show CDR1 as MGHRA and CDR2 as YSYEKL. This CDR3 contains 17 residues. This clonotype was detected only a few times. Antigen specificity is unknown. TCRdb ran MiXCR on the 5' RACE reads and lists one entry per CDR3 protein. The sample records 670,000 or so distinct CDR3 sequences, roughly 20% being singletons. Sequencing used blood, either unsorted or a sorted T cell fraction (not recorded which). The sequence was collected from a male donor with ankylosing spondylitis. The chain carries TRBV4-1 and TRBJ2-3; 8 bases map to TRBD1. The CDR3 DNA is TGCGCCAGCAGCCTGAGGGACAGGTTGTCTGTAGCAGATACGCAGTATTTT. Its translation is CASSLRDRLSVADTQYF.